A selection of T cell receptor beta chains follows, all from one sample in a study of human CD4 T cells and Enterobacteriaceae. Clones were sequenced by immunoSEQ multiplex PCR, and TCRdb holds only the in-frame ones, with some missing. Of roughly 30,000 clones in the sample, approximately 82% are singletons; the top ten hold around 1.8%. Sequencing input: memory CD4+ T cells from blood. The receptors originated from a human donor in good health. The conserved cysteine and the conserved F or W are not part of the CDR3 here. The order of the fields is V gene, CDR3 protein.

TRBV9 | ASTRTVMNTEAF
TRBV5-1 | ASSLAAGGRGEQY
TRBV7-8 | ASSLVSGYNQPQH
TRBV5-1 | ASSLESGILHEQY
TRBV5-6 | ASSLLGNPVDEKLF
TRBV6-5 | ASRKTGPGNTIY
TRBV6-1 | ASSEGVAQETQY
TRBV6-5 | ASSYSGGGNQPQH
TRBV5-1 | ASSFEGRRAYEQY
TRBV5-5 | ASSWDRSTDTQY
TRBV9 | ASSPGASGRLITVHEQY
TRBV7-8 | ASSGEWVDTQY
TRBV19 | ASRGTGPEQY
TRBV2 | ASSEVQRVNEQF
TRBV11-3 | ASSQTGGTEAF
TRBV11-3 | ASSLSRNNEQF
TRBV5-1 | ASSLDGGTEAF
TRBV30 | AWDHGISYEQY
TRBV9 | ASSTRQGLLTSPTDTQY
TRBV19 | ASSIPGSGANVLT
TRBV27 | ASSHLTGNQETQY
TRBV10-1 | ASSPTIGLYATEAF
TRBV23-1 | ASSQMGGRGKNTEAF
TRBV28 | ASSSGLNYGYT
TRBV9 | ASSGGQGGITDTQY
TRBV6-1 | ASSEAIRASGRAETQY
TRBV7-9 | ASSLGTSGIYNEQF
TRBV7-2 | ASSFSAGSYNEQF
TRBV9 | ASSVSWGSNTGELF
TRBV10-2 | ASSEMLAGNEQF
TRBV5-4 | ASSLVGDRGRNEQY
TRBV7-3 | ASSFYGTSTDTQY
TRBV5-1 | ASSLYRANNEQF
TRBV2 | ASRAGTSGSGQY
TRBV7-9 | ASSLLGVQGGGYT
TRBV6-8 | ASSYRRRSTGELF
TRBV19 | ASISSPNSGNTIY
TRBV11-2 | ASSWVRETGELF
TRBV7-9 | ASSYDIGAF
TRBV28 | ASRGLSWDTTGELF
TRBV5-6 | ASSLEPPGQGSNEKLF
TRBV6-6 | ASSSRDRGSGELF
TRBV5-3 | APRGTGCLEQY
TRBV7-3 | ASSPGQGVHEQY
TRBV7-3 | ASSSPGTGKTGELF
TRBV6-1 | ASSEALPRSGYEQY
TRBV14 | ASSQDGFEKLF
TRBV11-2 | ASSLGIGGTDEQY
TRBV6-1 | ASSERGQGQAF
TRBV9 | ASSPTGTSSPEQY
TRBV9 | ASSVGAGGFLYEQY
TRBV28 | ASSSGLAGVDTQY
TRBV7-8 | ASSLLGETQY
TRBV19 | ASSIDTGVHQPQH